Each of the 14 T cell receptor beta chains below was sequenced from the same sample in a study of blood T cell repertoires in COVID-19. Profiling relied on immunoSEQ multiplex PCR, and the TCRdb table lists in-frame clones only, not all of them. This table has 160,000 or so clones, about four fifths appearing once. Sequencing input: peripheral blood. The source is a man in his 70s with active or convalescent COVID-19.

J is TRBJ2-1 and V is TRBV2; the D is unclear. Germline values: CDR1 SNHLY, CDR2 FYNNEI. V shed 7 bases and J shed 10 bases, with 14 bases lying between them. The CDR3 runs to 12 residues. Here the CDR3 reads CASTSLPEEQFF. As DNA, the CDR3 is TGTGCCAGCACTTCTCTTCCGGAGGAGCAGTTCTTC.

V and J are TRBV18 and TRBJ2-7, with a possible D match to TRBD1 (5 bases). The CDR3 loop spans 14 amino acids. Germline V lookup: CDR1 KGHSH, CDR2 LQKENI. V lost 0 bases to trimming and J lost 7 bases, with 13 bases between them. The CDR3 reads CASSPPGQAGEQYF. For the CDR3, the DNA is TGTGCCAGCTCACCACCGGGGCAGGCCGGGGAGCAGTACTTC.

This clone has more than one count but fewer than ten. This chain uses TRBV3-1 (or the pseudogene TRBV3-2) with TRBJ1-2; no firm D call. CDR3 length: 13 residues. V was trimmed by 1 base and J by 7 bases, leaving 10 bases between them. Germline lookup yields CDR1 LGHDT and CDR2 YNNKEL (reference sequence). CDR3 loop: CASSQGLEGGYTF. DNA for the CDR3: TGTGCCAGCAGCCAAGGGTTGGAGGGTGGCTACACCTTC.

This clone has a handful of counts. The CDR3 here is CASSAQTSGTVNEQFF. Written as DNA, the CDR3 is TGTGCCAGCAGTGCACAGACTAGCGGGACTGTTAATGAGCAGTTCTTC. V gene TRBV6-1 combines with J gene TRBJ2-1, with 11 bases fitting TRBD2. Germline V gene sequence: CDR1 MNHNS, CDR2 SASEGT. There are 16 residues in the CDR3. Germline trimming cut 4 bases from V and 7 bases from J; bases unmatched to any gene: 9.

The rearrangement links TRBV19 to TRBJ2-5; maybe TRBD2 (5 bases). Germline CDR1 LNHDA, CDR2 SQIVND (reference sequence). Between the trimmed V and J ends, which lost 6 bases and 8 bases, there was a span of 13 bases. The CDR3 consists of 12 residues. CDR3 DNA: TGTGCCAGTAGGGGAGTTAGGTTAACCCAGTACTTC. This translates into CASRGVRLTQYF.

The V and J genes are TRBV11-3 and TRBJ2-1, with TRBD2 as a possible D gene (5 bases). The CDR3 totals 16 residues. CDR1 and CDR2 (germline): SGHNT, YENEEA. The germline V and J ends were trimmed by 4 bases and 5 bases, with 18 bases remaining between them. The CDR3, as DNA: TGTGCCAGCAGCTCTGGTAGGCGGGCTGTGAACAATGAGCAGTTCTTC. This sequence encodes CASSSGRRAVNNEQFF.

The CDR3 region has the DNA TGTGCCAGCAGTTTATCGAGAGGGCGAGAGACCCAGTACTTC. It translates to CASSLSRGRETQYF. The V gene is TRBV27, the J gene TRBJ2-5; weak D call: TRBD2 (5 bases). The V and J ends lost 0 bases and 4 bases respectively, with 9 bases between them. CDR1 is MNHEY and CDR2 is SMNVEV in the germline V gene (reference sequence). The CDR3 loop spans 14 amino acids.

The CDR3 region has the DNA TGTGCCAGCTCAACTGGTCTCGAGCAGTACTTC. Residues: CASSTGLEQYF. The chain links TRBV18 to TRBJ2-7; D is ambiguous. This CDR3 contains 11 residues. Trimming stripped 5 bases from V and 6 bases from J, with 8 bases between. CDR1 is KGHSH and CDR2 is LQKENI in the germline V gene.

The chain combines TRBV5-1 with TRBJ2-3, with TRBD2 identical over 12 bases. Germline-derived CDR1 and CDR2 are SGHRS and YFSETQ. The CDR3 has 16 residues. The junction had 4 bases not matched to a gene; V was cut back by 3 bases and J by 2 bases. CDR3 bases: TGCGCCAGCAGCTCCGGACTAGCGGGATCCACAGATACGCAGTATTTT. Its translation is CASSSGLAGSTDTQYF. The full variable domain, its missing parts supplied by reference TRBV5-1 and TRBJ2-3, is KAGVTQTPRYLIKTRGQQVTLSCSPISGHRSVSWYQQTPGQGLQFLFEYFSETQRNKGNFPGRFSGRQFSNSRSEMNVSTLELGDSALYLCASSSGLAGSTDTQYFGPGTRLTVL.

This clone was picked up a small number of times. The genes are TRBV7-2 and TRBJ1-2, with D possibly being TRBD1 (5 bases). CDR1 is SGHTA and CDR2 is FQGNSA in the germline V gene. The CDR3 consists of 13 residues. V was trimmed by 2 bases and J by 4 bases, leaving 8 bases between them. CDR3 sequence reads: CASSLTGLYGYTF. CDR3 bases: TGTGCCAGCAGCTTAACAGGCCTCTATGGCTACACCTTC. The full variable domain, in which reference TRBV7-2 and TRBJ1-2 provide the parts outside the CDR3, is GAGVSQSPSNKVTEKGKDVELRCDPISGHTALYWYRQSLGQGLEFLIYFQGNSAPDKSGLPSDRFSAERTGGSVSTLTIQRTQQEDSAVYLCASSLTGLYGYTFGSGTRLTVV.

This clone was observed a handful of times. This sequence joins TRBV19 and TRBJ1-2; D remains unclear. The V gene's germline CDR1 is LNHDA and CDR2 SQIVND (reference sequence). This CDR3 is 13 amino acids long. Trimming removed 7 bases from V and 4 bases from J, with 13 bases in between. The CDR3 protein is CASTAGSGYGYTF. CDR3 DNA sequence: TGTGCCAGTACCGCCGGCAGCGGCTATGGCTACACCTTC.

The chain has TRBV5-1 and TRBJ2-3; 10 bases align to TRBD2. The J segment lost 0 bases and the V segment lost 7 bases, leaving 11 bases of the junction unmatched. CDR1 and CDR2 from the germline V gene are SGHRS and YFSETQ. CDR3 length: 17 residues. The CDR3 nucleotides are TGCGCCAGCCGCTCACCTAGCGGGAGAGGGAGCACAGATACGCAGTATTTT. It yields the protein CASRSPSGRGSTDTQYF.

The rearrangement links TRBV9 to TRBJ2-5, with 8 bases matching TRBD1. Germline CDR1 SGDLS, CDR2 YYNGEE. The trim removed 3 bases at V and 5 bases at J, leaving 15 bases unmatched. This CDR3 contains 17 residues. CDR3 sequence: CASSAGQGSTVSETQYF. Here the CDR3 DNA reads TGTGCCAGCAGCGCCGGACAGGGTTCAACGGTTAGCGAGACCCAGTACTTC.

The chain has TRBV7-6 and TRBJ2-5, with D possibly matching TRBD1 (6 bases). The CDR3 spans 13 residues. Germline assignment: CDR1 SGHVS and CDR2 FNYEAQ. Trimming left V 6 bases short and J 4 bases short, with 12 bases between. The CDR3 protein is CASSPGVGETQYF. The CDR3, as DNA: TGTGCCAGCAGTCCAGGGGTAGGAGAGACCCAGTACTTC.